Listed here is a single T cell receptor (beta chain). Its target antigen remains unknown. No base-level quality is on record; no much larger clone is a single base apart. The trial excluded patients who had a history of autoimmune disease or were on systemic immunosuppression. Peripheral blood for TCR sequencing was collected from all dose cohorts at baseline, on cycle 4 day 1, and on cycle 7 day 1. The samples were drawn from a first-in-human, open-label, multicenter phase I dose-escalation trial of ivuxolimab. Adults with locally advanced or metastatic head and neck squamous cell, hepatocellular, melanoma or renal cell carcinoma were enrolled in the trial. CD4+ and CD8+ T cells were sorted separately from peripheral blood before TCR sequencing. Looking up the germline V gene (reference sequence) yields CDR1 LNHDA and CDR2 SQIVND. Measured from the cysteine to the phenylalanine, the CDR3 is 14 residues long. Only CDR3 DNA is held: 42 bases, read in frame from base 1. V is pruned by 9 bases and J by 7 bases, leaving 11 bases of the junction without a gene match.

The data belong to a study of OX40 agonist ivuxolimab in advanced cancers. Study-level background: Ivuxolimab, which targeted the costimulatory receptor OX40 (CD134), was an agonistic, fully human IgG2 monoclonal antibody. The monotherapy dose-escalation portion (N of about 50 patients) of the phase I ivuxolimab trial is reported in the paper. In the dose-escalation cohort, more than 80% of patients were male, and the mean age was 60 years with a range of 23 to 79. Of the roughly 54 patients in dose escalation, some 20 had hepatocellular carcinoma, some 15 had melanoma, 9 had renal cell carcinoma and 9 had head and neck cancer. The point of sequencing TCRbeta in the periphery was to test whether ivuxolimab changed TCR sequence diversity and drove clonal T-cell expansion. Intravenous ivuxolimab was administered to patients every 2 weeks at six dose levels: 0.01, 0.1, 0.3, 1.5, 3 and 10 mg/kg. Prior anti-PD-1, anti-PD-L1 or anti-CTLA-4 therapy was permitted, and about 40% of dose-escalation patients had received checkpoint inhibitors. Three dose-escalation patients achieved partial responses, one with hepatocellular carcinoma and two with cutaneous melanoma.

What the authors observed across the whole study: Partial responders in the 0.1-3.0 mg/kg groups had among the lowest normalized peripheral clonal expansion, especially among CD8+ T cells. Which antigens the clonally expanded peripheral T cells were specific for was not determined. Low levels of normalized T-cell clonal expansion were also seen in some nonresponding patients. On average, CD8+ T cells showed more expanded clones than CD4+ T cells after ivuxolimab. At doses of 0.1 to 3.0 mg/kg, clonal expansion of both CD4+ and CD8+ T cells in blood was seen between baseline and week 6.

For sequencing of the TCRbeta CDR3 region, genomic DNA was extracted from the sorted cells. TCRbeta CDR3 regions were sequenced using the immunoSEQ Assay. TCRdb retrieved this table from immuneACCESS and kept in-frame rearrangements only. Not all clones are present; in checked studies, unresolved V genes account for under half, and no reason is known for the remainder. The sample table lists around 140,000 clones, less than 95% of them with a count of one. About 1% of the sample rests with the top ten. The TCR sequence derives from an adult with an advanced solid tumor such as melanoma, head and neck, liver or kidney cancer. The sequence joins TRBV19 to TRBJ2-1; a stretch of 8 junction bases matches TRBD2. The source material was CD4+ or CD8+ T cells sorted from blood, sampled in a trial of the OX40 agonist ivuxolimab. The nucleotide sequence is given as TGTGCCAGCTTCAGCAGCGGGAGCCGAAATGAGCAGTTCTTC. Its translation is CASFSSGSRNEQFF.